Listed here is a single T cell receptor (beta chain). The data are from a study of blood T cell repertoires in COVID-19. The overall study: The study drew acute and convalescent COVID-19 samples from the United States, Italy and Spain. Sources were T cells, B-cell-depleted T cells, or PBMCs; the material itself was cDNA or gDNA.

The J segment lost 6 bases and the V segment lost 10 bases, leaving 10 bases of the junction unmatched. Germline V gene lookup returns CDR1 LGHDT and CDR2 YNNKEL (reference sequence). The CDR3 spans 14 residues. As processed by the authors: Researchers report that nucleated cell counts were estimated from reference gene primer amplification. Produced via immunoSEQ multiplex PCR; TCRdb's table is partial and in-frame only. The V and J calls and clone size come from that table; D and trimming were worked out from the DNA. This table has some 670,000 clones, over 80% appearing once. Sequencing was done on a sample of peripheral blood. V and J are TRBV3-1 (or the pseudogene TRBV3-2) and TRBJ2-1; 9 positions match TRBD1. The TCR was taken from a woman in her late teens or twenties with acute or convalescent COVID-19. CDR3 nucleotides: TGTGCCACTGGGACAGGGTTTGGTCTCAATGAGCAGTTCTTC. This gives the protein CATGTGFGLNEQFF.